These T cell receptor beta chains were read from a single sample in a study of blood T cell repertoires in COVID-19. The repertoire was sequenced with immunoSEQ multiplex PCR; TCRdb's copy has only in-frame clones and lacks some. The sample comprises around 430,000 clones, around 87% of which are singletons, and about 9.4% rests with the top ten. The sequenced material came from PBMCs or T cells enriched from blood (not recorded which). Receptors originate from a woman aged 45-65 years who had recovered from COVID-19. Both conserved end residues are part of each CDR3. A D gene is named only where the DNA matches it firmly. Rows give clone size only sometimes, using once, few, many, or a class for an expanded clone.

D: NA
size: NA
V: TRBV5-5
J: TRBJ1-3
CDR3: CASSLAAASGNTIYF
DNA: TGTGCCAGCAGCTTGGCCGCGGCCTCTGGAAACACCATATATTTT

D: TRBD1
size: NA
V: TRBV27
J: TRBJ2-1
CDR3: CASSRTGAPWGQFF
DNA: TGTGCCAGCAGCCGGACAGGGGCACCCTGGGGGCAGTTCTTC

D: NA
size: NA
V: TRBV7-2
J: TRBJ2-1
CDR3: CASNTRLRSYNEQFF
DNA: TGTGCCAGCAACACCCGACTGCGCTCCTACAATGAGCAGTTCTTC

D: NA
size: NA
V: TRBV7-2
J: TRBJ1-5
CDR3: CASSLRGQKNQPQHF
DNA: TGTGCCAGCAGCTTACGAGGACAGAAAAATCAGCCCCAGCATTTT

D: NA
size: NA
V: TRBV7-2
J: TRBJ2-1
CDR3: CASSTQGSFPTMKQFF
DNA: TGTGCCAGCAGCACCCAGGGGTCTTTCCCTACAATGAAGCAGTTCTTC

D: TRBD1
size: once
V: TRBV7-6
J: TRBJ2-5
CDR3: CASSLTPGQGAETQYF
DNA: TGTGCCAGCAGCTTAACGCCGGGACAGGGGGCTGAGACCCAGTACTTC

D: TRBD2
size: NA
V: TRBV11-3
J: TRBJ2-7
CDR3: CASSFSGGSPYEQYF
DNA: TGTGCCAGCAGCTTCAGCGGGGGAAGCCCCTACGAGCAGTACTTC

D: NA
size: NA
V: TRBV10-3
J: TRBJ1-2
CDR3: CAISEIPGTIVGYGYTF
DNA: TGTGCCATCAGTGAGATCCCCGGGACAATTGTAGGCTATGGCTACACCTTC

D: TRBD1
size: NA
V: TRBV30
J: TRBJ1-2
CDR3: CASDRNYGYTF
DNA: TGTGCCTCGGACAGGAACTATGGCTACACCTTC

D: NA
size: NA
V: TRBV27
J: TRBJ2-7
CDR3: CASSLLSGSYEQYF
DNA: TGTGCCAGCAGTTTACTCTCAGGTTCCTACGAGCAGTACTTC

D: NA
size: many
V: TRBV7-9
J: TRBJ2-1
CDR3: CASSPSDVGRGIF
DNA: NA

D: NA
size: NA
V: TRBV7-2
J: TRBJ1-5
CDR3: CASSGDNLSNQPQHF
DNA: TGTGCCAGCAGCGGTGACAACCTTAGCAATCAGCCCCAGCATTTT

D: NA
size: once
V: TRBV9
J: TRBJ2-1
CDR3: CASSRGGNFNEQFF
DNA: TGTGCCAGCAGCCGTGGAGGGAATTTCAATGAGCAGTTCTTC

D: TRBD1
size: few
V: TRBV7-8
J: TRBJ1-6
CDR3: CASSWGRGKNSPLHF
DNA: TGTGCCAGCAGCTGGGGCAGGGGGAAGAATTCACCCCTCCACTTT

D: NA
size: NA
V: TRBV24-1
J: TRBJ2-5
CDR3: CATSDRSGWETQYF
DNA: TGTGCCACCAGTGATAGGAGTGGGTGGGAGACCCAGTACTTC

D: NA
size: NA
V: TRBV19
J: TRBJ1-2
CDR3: CASSSQNYGYTF
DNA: TGTGCCAGTAGTAGCCAGAATTATGGCTACACCTTC

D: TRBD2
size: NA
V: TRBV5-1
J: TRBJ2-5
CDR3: CASSLNGRAGGPETQYF
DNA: TGCGCCAGCAGCTTAAATGGAAGGGCGGGGGGGCCCGAGACCCAGTACTTC

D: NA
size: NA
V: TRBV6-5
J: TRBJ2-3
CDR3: CASSPRTEIVRQYF
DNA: TGTGCCAGCAGTCCCCGGACAGAGATCGTACGGCAGTATTTT

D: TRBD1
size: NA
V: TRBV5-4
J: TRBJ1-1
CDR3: CASSADRGTEAFF
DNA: TGTGCCAGCAGCGCGGACAGGGGGACTGAAGCTTTCTTT

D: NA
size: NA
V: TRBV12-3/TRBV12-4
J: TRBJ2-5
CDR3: CASSLGGQETQYF
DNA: TGTGCCAGCAGTTTAGGAGGGCAAGAGACCCAGTACTTC

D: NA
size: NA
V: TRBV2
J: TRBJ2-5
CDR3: CAAWGVGETQYF
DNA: TGTGCCGCCTGGGGGGTTGGGGAGACCCAGTACTTC

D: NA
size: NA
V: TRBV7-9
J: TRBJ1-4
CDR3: CASSIAGINEKLFF
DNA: TGTGCCAGCTCCATCGCAGGGATTAATGAAAAACTGTTTTTT

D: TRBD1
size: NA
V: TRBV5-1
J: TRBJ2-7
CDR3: CASSWGGQGTYEQYF
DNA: TGCGCCAGCAGCTGGGGTGGACAGGGGACCTACGAGCAGTACTTC

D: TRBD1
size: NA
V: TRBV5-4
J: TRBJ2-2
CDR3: CASRGQGTTGELFF
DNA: TGTGCCAGCAGGGGACAGGGGACCACCGGGGAGCTGTTTTTT

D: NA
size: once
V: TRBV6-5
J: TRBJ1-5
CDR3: CASSSGERQPQHF
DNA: TGTGCCAGCAGCTCTGGGGAGCGTCAGCCCCAGCATTTT

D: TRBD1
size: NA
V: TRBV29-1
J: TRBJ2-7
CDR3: CSVDKDHGTANEQYF
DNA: TGCAGCGTTGATAAAGATCATGGGACAGCCAACGAGCAGTACTTC

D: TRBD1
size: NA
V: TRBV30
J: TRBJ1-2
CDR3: CAHSLTGEGGYTF
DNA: TGTGCCCACTCCTTGACAGGGGAGGGTGGCTACACCTTC

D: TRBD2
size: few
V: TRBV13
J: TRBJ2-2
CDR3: CASSLGRGGTGELFF
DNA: TGTGCCAGCAGCTTAGGACGGGGGGGCACCGGGGAGCTGTTTTTT

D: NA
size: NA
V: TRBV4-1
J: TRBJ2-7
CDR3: CASSHPAGSTYEQYF
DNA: TGCGCCAGCAGCCACCCGGCGGGCAGCACCTACGAGCAGTACTTC

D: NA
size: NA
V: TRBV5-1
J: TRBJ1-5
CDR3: CASREIQPQHF
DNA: TGCGCCAGCAGGGAGATTCAGCCCCAGCATTTT

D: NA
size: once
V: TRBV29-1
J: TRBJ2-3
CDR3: CSVEGSADTQYF
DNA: TGCAGCGTTGAGGGTAGCGCAGATACGCAGTATTTT

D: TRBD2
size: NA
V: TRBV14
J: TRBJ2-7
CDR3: CASSPLAGGPYEQYF
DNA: TGTGCCAGCAGCCCACTAGCGGGGGGGCCCTACGAGCAGTACTTC

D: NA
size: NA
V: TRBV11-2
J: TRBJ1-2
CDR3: CASSLFGVVNYGYTF
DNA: TGTGCCAGCAGCTTATTTGGAGTTGTGAACTATGGCTACACCTTC

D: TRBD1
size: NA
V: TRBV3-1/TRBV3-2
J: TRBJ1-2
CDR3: CASSQGQGVFGYTF
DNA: TGTGCCAGCAGCCAGGGACAGGGGGTTTTTGGCTACACCTTC

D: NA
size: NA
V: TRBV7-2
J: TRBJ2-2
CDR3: CASSLGPANTGELFF
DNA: TGTGCCAGCAGCTTAGGGCCAGCGAACACCGGGGAGCTGTTTTTT

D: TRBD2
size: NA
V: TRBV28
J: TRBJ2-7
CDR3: CASRGGPTTEQYF
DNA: TGTGCCAGCAGGGGAGGGCCTACGACCGAGCAGTACTTC

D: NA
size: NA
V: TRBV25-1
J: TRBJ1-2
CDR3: CASSESGTINGYTF
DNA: TGTGCCAGCAGTGAATCCGGGACAATCAATGGCTACACCTTC

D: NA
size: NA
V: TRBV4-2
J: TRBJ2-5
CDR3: CASSQDRQGFKETQYF
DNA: TGTGCCAGCAGCCAAGATCGTCAGGGGTTCAAAGAGACCCAGTACTTC

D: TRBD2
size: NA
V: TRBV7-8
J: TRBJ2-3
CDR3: CASSLRPAGGTDTQYF
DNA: TGTGCCAGCAGCTTAAGACCTGCGGGGGGCACAGATACGCAGTATTTT

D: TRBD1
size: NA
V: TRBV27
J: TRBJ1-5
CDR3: CASSLTGGQPQHF
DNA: TGTGCCAGCAGTTTGACAGGGGGCCAGCCCCAGCATTTT

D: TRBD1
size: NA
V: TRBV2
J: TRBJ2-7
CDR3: CASSRTGIYEQYF
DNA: TGTGCCAGCAGTAGGACAGGGATCTACGAGCAGTACTTC

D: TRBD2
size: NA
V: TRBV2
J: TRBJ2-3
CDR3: CASSPLDGGWSSTDTQYF
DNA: TGTGCCAGCAGTCCCCTTGACGGGGGGTGGTCTAGCACAGATACGCAGTATTTT

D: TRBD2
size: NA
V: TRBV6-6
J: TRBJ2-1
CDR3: CASSPRTSGGAYNEQFF
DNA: TGTGCCAGCAGTCCTAGGACTAGCGGGGGCGCCTACAATGAGCAGTTCTTC

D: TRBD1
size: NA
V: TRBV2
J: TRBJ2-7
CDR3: CASSRQGSYEQYF
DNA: TGTGCCAGCAGCAGACAGGGCTCCTACGAGCAGTACTTC

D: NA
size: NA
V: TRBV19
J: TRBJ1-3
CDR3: CASSINSGQPGNTIYF
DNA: TGTGCCAGTAGTATTAATAGTGGACAGCCTGGAAACACCATATATTTT

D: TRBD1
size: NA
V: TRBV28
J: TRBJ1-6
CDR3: CASSGTGFSPLHF
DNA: TGTGCCAGCAGCGGGACAGGGTTTTCACCCCTCCACTTT

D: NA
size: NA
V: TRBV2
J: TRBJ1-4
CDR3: CASRGQNLNEKLFF
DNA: TGTGCCAGCAGAGGACAGAACCTTAATGAAAAACTGTTTTTT

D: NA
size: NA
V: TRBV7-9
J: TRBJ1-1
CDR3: CAARVRNVNTEAFF
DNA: TGTGCCGCACGGGTGAGGAATGTGAACACTGAAGCTTTCTTT

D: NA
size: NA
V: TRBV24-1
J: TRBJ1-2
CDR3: CATSEGTGYTF
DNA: TGTGCCACCAGTGAGGGGACAGGCTACACCTTC

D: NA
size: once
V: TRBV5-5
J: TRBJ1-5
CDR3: CASSLGADKAQHF
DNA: TGTGCCAGCAGCTTGGGGGCTGACAAGGCCCAGCATTTT

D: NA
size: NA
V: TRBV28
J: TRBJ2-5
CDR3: CASSLVRETQYF
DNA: TGTGCCAGCAGTTTGGTTCGGGAGACCCAGTACTTC

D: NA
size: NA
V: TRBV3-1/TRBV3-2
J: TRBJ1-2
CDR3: CASSQGGGPTYGYTF
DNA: TGTGCCAGCAGCCAAGGCGGGGGGCCGACCTATGGCTACACCTTC

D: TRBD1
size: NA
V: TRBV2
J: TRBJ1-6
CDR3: CASSARQGRSPLHF
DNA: TGTGCCAGCAGTGCCCGACAGGGTAGGTCACCCCTCCACTTT

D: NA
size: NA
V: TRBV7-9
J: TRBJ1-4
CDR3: CASSPLDRLAEKLFF
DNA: TGTGCCAGCAGCCCCCTAGACAGGTTGGCTGAAAAACTGTTTTTT

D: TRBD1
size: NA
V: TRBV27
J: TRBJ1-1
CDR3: CATLRQGAMNTEAFF
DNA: TGTGCCACCTTACGACAGGGGGCGATGAACACTGAAGCTTTCTTT

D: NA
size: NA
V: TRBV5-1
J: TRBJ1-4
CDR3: CASSLGGEKLFF
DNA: TGCGCCAGCAGCTTGGGCGGTGAAAAACTGTTTTTT

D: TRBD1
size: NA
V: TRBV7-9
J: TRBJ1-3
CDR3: CASSLGTGGSGNTIYF
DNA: TGTGCCAGCAGCTTAGGGACAGGGGGCTCTGGAAACACCATATATTTT

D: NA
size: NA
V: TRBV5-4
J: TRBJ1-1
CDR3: CASSLVADMNTEAFF
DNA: TGTGCCAGCAGCTTGGTGGCAGACATGAACACTGAAGCTTTCTTT

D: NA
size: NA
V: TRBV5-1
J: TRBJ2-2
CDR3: CASAETETGELFF
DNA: TGCGCCAGCGCGGAGACAGAGACCGGGGAGCTGTTTTTT